This TCR beta chain was sequenced for a study of regulatory T cells in long-lasting Graves disease. The sample holds many counts of this clonotype. This sample's time point: persistent/refractory GD, antithyroid drugs over 5 years with positive TRAb. RNA isolated from PBMCs was used to make the TCR library. This CDR3 contains 14 residues. V lost 9 bases, J lost 3 bases, and 14 bases lay in between. Germline CDR1 SNHLY, CDR2 FYNNEI. Both iRepertoire HTBI primers and Arm-PCR of CDR3 regions were used to build the TCR beta libraries. TCRdb used MiXCR to reprocess the multiplex PCR reads, holding one entry per CDR3 protein. The table records about 430,000 distinct CDR3 sequences, about 21% of them present only once.

The chain employs TRBV2 and TRBJ2-2; maybe TRBD1 (7 bases). This TCR derives from a female donor with Graves disease. Sequences were derived from peripheral blood mononuclear cells (PBMCs), sampled when the disease was refractory, from a patient treated with antithyroid drugs. CDR3 sequence: CASGRDRDTGELFF. The DNA of the CDR3 is TGTGCCAGTGGGCGGGACAGAGACACCGGGGAGCTGTTTTTT. Full variable domain (outside the CDR3, taken from reference TRBV2 and TRBJ2-2): EPEVTQTPSHQVTQMGQEVILRCVPISNHLYFYWYRQILGQKVEFLVSFYNNEISEKSEIFDDQFSVERPDGSNFTLKIRSTKLEDSAMYFCASGRDRDTGELFFGEGSRLTVL.